The clone carrying this T cell receptor beta chain was picked up many times. TCRB libraries came from RNA via three nested multiplex PCR rounds. Unique molecular identifiers were not described for the libraries. TCRdb independently ran MiXCR on the multiplex PCR reads; one entry per CDR3 protein. The sample records approximately 20,000 distinct CDR3 sequences, about 70% being singletons. This specimen comes from a study of tumor-infiltrating lymphocytes in glioblastoma multiforme. The CDR3 sequence is 13 residues long. After removal of 1 base from V and 4 bases from J, the junction contained 3 bases not matched to a gene. Germline loops: CDR1 SQVTM, CDR2 ANQGSEA.

This TCR was sampled from a male donor with glioblastoma. This chain joins TRBV29-1 and TRBJ1-1; 7 bases match TRBD1. The sequenced sample consisted of peripheral blood. The CDR3 DNA reads TGCAGCGTTGAAGCAGGGGGAGTCACTGAAGCTTTCTTT. Amino acids: CSVEAGGVTEAFF.